This is a list of T cell receptor beta chains from one sample in a study of shared clonotypes between healthy human individuals. TCRdb's copy holds only in-frame clones and misses some; the assay was immunoSEQ multiplex PCR. This table holds around 2.1 million clones, about 94% found once. The sequenced material came from naive CD4+ T cells sorted from blood. Receptor source: a man aged 18-30 years in good health. The CDR3 runs from the conserved cysteine through the conserved F or W. Fields, in order: J gene, D gene, clone size, CDR3 length, V gene, CDR3 protein, CDR3 DNA. A D gene is named only where the DNA matches it firmly. Where a row states a size, it is once, few, many or the class of an expanded clone; other rows omit it.

J gene: TRBJ1-4
D gene: TRBD1
clone size: NA
CDR3 length: 14
V gene: TRBV28
CDR3 protein: CASSRTGDNEKLFF
CDR3 DNA: TGTGCCAGCAGTCGGACAGGTGATAATGAAAAACTGTTTTTT

J gene: TRBJ2-1
D gene: TRBD1
clone size: once
CDR3 length: 18
V gene: TRBV7-9
CDR3 protein: CASSLGLAGQGTYNEQFF
CDR3 DNA: TGTGCCAGCAGCTTGGGCCTTGCGGGACAGGGTACCTACAATGAGCAGTTCTTC

J gene: TRBJ2-7
D gene: TRBD2
clone size: NA
CDR3 length: 12
V gene: TRBV30
CDR3 protein: CAWTGLATEQYF
CDR3 DNA: TGTGCCTGGACTGGACTAGCGACTGAGCAGTACTTC

J gene: TRBJ1-6
D gene: TRBD1
clone size: NA
CDR3 length: 15
V gene: TRBV19
CDR3 protein: CASTLGDRQLSPLHF
CDR3 DNA: TGTGCCAGTACCTTAGGGGACAGACAGCTCTCGCCCCTCCACTTT

J gene: TRBJ1-6
D gene: NA
clone size: once
CDR3 length: 14
V gene: TRBV18
CDR3 protein: CASSSSRENSPLHF
CDR3 DNA: TGTGCCAGCTCCTCGTCCCGGGAGAATTCACCCCTCCACTTT

J gene: TRBJ2-7
D gene: TRBD1
clone size: once
CDR3 length: 13
V gene: TRBV5-4
CDR3 protein: CATHRQGSYEQYF
CDR3 DNA: TGTGCCACCCATCGACAGGGATCCTACGAGCAGTACTTC

J gene: TRBJ2-1
D gene: NA
clone size: NA
CDR3 length: 15
V gene: TRBV2
CDR3 protein: CASSETASSYNEQFF
CDR3 DNA: TGTGCCAGCAGTGAAACGGCGAGCTCCTACAATGAGCAGTTCTTC

J gene: TRBJ2-2
D gene: NA
clone size: NA
CDR3 length: 14
V gene: TRBV11-2
CDR3 protein: CASSSQLEAGELFF
CDR3 DNA: TGTGCCAGCAGTTCTCAACTGGAAGCTGGGGAGCTGTTTTTT

J gene: TRBJ1-1
D gene: TRBD1
clone size: NA
CDR3 length: 17
V gene: TRBV19
CDR3 protein: CASRWGDRGFMNTEAFF
CDR3 DNA: TGTGCCAGTAGATGGGGGGACAGGGGATTCATGAACACTGAAGCTTTCTTT

J gene: TRBJ1-4
D gene: TRBD1
clone size: NA
CDR3 length: 16
V gene: TRBV7-9
CDR3 protein: CASSPRGQGTNEKLFF
CDR3 DNA: TGTGCCAGCAGCCCGCGCGGACAGGGGACAAATGAAAAACTGTTTTTT

J gene: TRBJ2-7
D gene: TRBD2
clone size: NA
CDR3 length: 18
V gene: TRBV15
CDR3 protein: CATSRDLGTSGRMGEQYF
CDR3 DNA: TGTGCCACCAGCAGAGATTTGGGGACTAGCGGGAGGATGGGCGAGCAGTACTTC

J gene: TRBJ2-5
D gene: TRBD1
clone size: NA
CDR3 length: 16
V gene: TRBV28
CDR3 protein: CASSKNPGTGDRTQYF
CDR3 DNA: TGTGCCAGCAGCAAAAACCCCGGGACAGGGGATAGGACCCAGTACTTC

J gene: TRBJ1-6
D gene: NA
clone size: NA
CDR3 length: 15
V gene: TRBV5-6
CDR3 protein: CASSLWAGGNSPLHF
CDR3 DNA: TGTGCCAGCAGCTTGTGGGCAGGCGGTAATTCACCCCTCCACTTT

J gene: TRBJ1-1
D gene: TRBD1
clone size: NA
CDR3 length: 18
V gene: TRBV18
CDR3 protein: CASASGTGGSVLNTEAFF
CDR3 DNA: TGTGCCAGCGCCTCCGGGACAGGGGGGTCCGTCCTGAACACTGAAGCTTTCTTT

J gene: TRBJ2-5
D gene: TRBD1
clone size: NA
CDR3 length: 16
V gene: TRBV11-2
CDR3 protein: CASPFWDRGSAETQYF
CDR3 DNA: TGTGCCAGCCCCTTTTGGGACAGGGGTTCGGCAGAGACCCAGTACTTC

J gene: TRBJ1-2
D gene: TRBD1
clone size: NA
CDR3 length: 15
V gene: TRBV27
CDR3 protein: CASSFLGQGAYGYTF
CDR3 DNA: TGTGCCAGCAGTTTCCTCGGACAGGGGGCGTATGGCTACACCTTC

J gene: TRBJ2-7
D gene: NA
clone size: NA
CDR3 length: 14
V gene: TRBV5-6
CDR3 protein: CASSLGSPAYEQYF
CDR3 DNA: TGTGCCAGCAGCTTGGGGTCGCCGGCCTACGAGCAGTACTTC

J gene: TRBJ2-1
D gene: TRBD2
clone size: once
CDR3 length: 15
V gene: TRBV5-6
CDR3 protein: CASSFRLAGYNEQFF
CDR3 DNA: TGTGCCAGCAGCTTCCGACTAGCGGGTTACAATGAGCAGTTCTTC

J gene: TRBJ2-7
D gene: NA
clone size: NA
CDR3 length: 15
V gene: TRBV19
CDR3 protein: CASPSRPQSGYEQYF
CDR3 DNA: TGTGCCAGTCCCTCGAGACCCCAGAGCGGCTACGAGCAGTACTTC

J gene: TRBJ1-2
D gene: NA
clone size: NA
CDR3 length: 13
V gene: TRBV28
CDR3 protein: CASSFGGSYGYTF
CDR3 DNA: TGTGCCAGCAGTTTCGGGGGTAGCTATGGCTACACCTTC

J gene: TRBJ2-2
D gene: NA
clone size: NA
CDR3 length: 14
V gene: TRBV6-5
CDR3 protein: CASTRDSSTGELFF
CDR3 DNA: TGTGCCAGCACACGAGACAGCTCCACCGGGGAGCTGTTTTTT

J gene: TRBJ1-6
D gene: NA
clone size: NA
CDR3 length: 15
V gene: TRBV7-2
CDR3 protein: CASSFSLGDPSSLHF
CDR3 DNA: TGTGCCAGCAGCTTTAGTTTGGGGGACCCTTCATCCCTCCACTTT